The present TCR beta chain was sequenced within a study of blood T cell repertoires in COVID-19. Study details: Sources were T cells, B-cell-depleted T cells, or PBMCs; the material itself was cDNA or gDNA.

Per the authors' pipeline: Counts of nucleated cells, estimated from reference gene primer amplification, were obtained. Repertoires were generated with immunoSEQ multiplex PCR, while TCRdb's copy carries only in-frame clones and drops some. V, J and clone size reflect that table, while D and trimming were determined from the DNA. The table records about 170,000 clones, around 82% of them present only once. There are a few counts of this clone. Sample: peripheral blood. The receptor was derived from a man aged 55-75 years who had recovered from COVID-19.

The CDR3 spells CASSFRPRLAGEPYEQYF. CDR3 in DNA: TGTGCCAGCAGTTTCCGCCCCCGCCTAGCGGGGGAGCCCTACGAGCAGTACTTC. This rearrangement joins TRBV13 to TRBJ2-7; 10 bases align to TRBD2. V gave up 6 bases and J gave up 2 bases; unmatched junction bases: 16. The CDR3 sequence is 18 residues long. Per the germline V gene, CDR1 is PRHDT and CDR2 is FYEKMQ (reference sequence).